These 32 T cell receptor beta chains originate from one sample sequenced in a study of tumor-infiltrating lymphocytes in primary liver carcinoma. cDNA specific to TCR beta was made from around 450 ng of total RNA, with a constant-region primer employed for priming. Modified slightly, ARM-PCR produced TCR beta libraries over three nested multiplex PCR rounds. For 10 cycles apiece, the opening two PCR rounds ran with TRBV1-TRBV30 forward primers and a C-beta reverse primer. A single record per CDR3 protein comes from TCRdb applying MiXCR to the multiplex PCR reads. The sample holds about 320,000 distinct CDR3 sequences, approximately 60% seen once. The study extracted blood RNA from unsorted whole blood and also extracted germline DNA. The specimen was peripheral blood. These receptors all stem from a man in his forties or fifties with primary liver carcinoma and hepatitis B virus infection.

In this sample, this clonotype turned up many times. The chain carries TRBV12-3 or TRBV12-4 and TRBJ1-1; D perhaps matches TRBD1 (6 bases). Trimming shortened V by 7 bases and J by 4 bases, and 13 bases separated the two germline ends. This CDR3 region has 13 residues. Here the CDR3 DNA reads TGTGCCAGCACTCTTCAAGGGGGCACTGAAGCTTTCTTT. Residues: CASTLQGGTEAFF.

This clonotype came up a few times. The genes are TRBV10-1 and TRBJ2-2; 11 bases line up with TRBD1. The J segment lost 4 bases and the V segment lost 6 bases, leaving 1 base of the junction unmatched. Looked up from germline, CDR1 is WNHNN and CDR2 is SYGVQD (reference sequence). CDR3 length: 14 amino acids. The CDR3: CASSGQGATGELFF. The CDR3 DNA follows: TGCGCCAGCAGCGGACAGGGGGCCACCGGGGAGCTGTTTTTT.

Notes on this clonotype: Given a much more abundant clone one base away, this may be a read error. This chain's CDR3 is CASSGASGRADYEQYF. The CDR3 DNA reads TGTGCCAGCAGTGGTGCTAGCGGGAGGGCCGATTACGAGCAGTACTTC. The rearrangement links TRBV6-1 to TRBJ2-7, with 12 bases identical to TRBD2. The length of the CDR3 is 16 residues. Per the germline V gene, CDR1 is MNHNS and CDR2 is SASEGT. V was clipped by 4 bases and J by 4 bases; unmatched bases: 8.

The chain combines TRBV4-1 with TRBJ1-1, with TRBD1 matching 7 bases. The V segment lost 3 bases and the J segment 0 bases; nucleotides outside the gene matches: 13. The CDR3 covers 18 residues. Germline V CDR1 and CDR2: MGHRA, YSYEKL. DNA for the CDR3: TGCGCCAGCAGCCATGCTCAGGGGGTTTGGCAGGTGAACACTGAAGCTTTCTTT. This codes for CASSHAQGVWQVNTEAFF.

On this clonotype: This may arise from a read error, as a much more abundant clone is one base away. CDR3 coding DNA: TGTGCCAGCAGCCAAAATACAGGCACTAGCGGGCAGTTCTTC. Translated, it gives CASSQNTGTSGQFF. J is TRBJ2-1 and V is TRBV14, with 8 bases aligning to TRBD2. With 2 bases clipped from V and 12 bases from J, the junction kept 9 bases outside the gene matches. The CDR3 consists of 14 residues. Germline lookup yields CDR1 SGHDN and CDR2 FVKESK.

The rearrangement joins TRBV30 to TRBJ2-5; 9 bases map to TRBD1. Germline loops: CDR1 GTSNPN, CDR2 SVGIG (reference sequence). The CDR3 sequence is 14 residues long. V was pared by 5 bases and J by 5 bases, with 9 bases of the junction left unmatched. This CDR3 reads CAWAQHRGRETQYF. The CDR3 DNA sequence: TGTGCCTGGGCTCAACACAGGGGGCGGGAGACCCAGTACTTC.

The chain has TRBV4-2 and TRBJ2-2, with D perhaps assigned TRBD1 or TRBD2 (5 bases each). The V gene lost 2 bases and the J gene lost 16 bases, with 23 bases spanning the gap. Germline V CDR1 and CDR2: LGHNA, YNFKEQ. The CDR3 has 15 residues. DNA of the CDR3: TGTGCCAGCAGCCAAACCCGGGGCACAACCGGGGATCCGTTTTTT. Protein: CASSQTRGTTGDPFF.

This clonotype was seen a single time. V usage is TRBV7-3 and J usage is TRBJ2-3, with D tentatively TRBD2 (6 bases). Germline values: CDR1 SGHTA, CDR2 FQGTGA. This CDR3 spans 15 amino acids. Trimming removed 5 bases from V and 6 bases from J, with 18 bases in between. CDR3 in amino acids: CASSDRTRGEDTQYF. The CDR3 bases are TGTGCCAGCAGCGATAGGACGCGGGGTGAGGATACGCAGTATTTT.

The chain couples TRBV30 to TRBJ2-1; 7 bases align to TRBD2. Unmatched junction bases numbered 4, after V lost 5 bases and J lost 3 bases. Germline CDR1 and CDR2: GTSNPN and SVGIG (reference sequence). The CDR3 is 13 residues long. The CDR3, as DNA: TGTGCCTGGTCCAGCGGGGACTACAATGAGCAGTTCTTC. Translated: CAWSSGDYNEQFF.

The CDR3 sequence: CASCLGSYNEQFF. In DNA, the CDR3 is TGTGCCAGCTGTCTAGGGTCCTACAATGAGCAGTTCTTC. This chain joins TRBV12-3 or TRBV12-4 and TRBJ2-1; D gene unclear. The CDR3 is 13 residues long. The V end lost 8 bases, the J end lost 1 base, and 9 bases lay between the germline ends.

This clonotype was counted a few times. V is TRBV30 and J is TRBJ1-2; D is possibly TRBD1 (6 bases). The CDR3 has 11 residues. V lost 6 bases to trimming and J lost 6 bases, with 11 bases between them. The germline V gene has CDR1 GTSNPN and CDR2 SVGIG (reference sequence). CDR3 amino acids: CACQGYHGYTF. In DNA form, the CDR3 reads TGTGCCTGCCAGGGGTACCATGGCTACACCTTC.

About this clonotype itself: At one end, the junction sequence differs from germline, possibly due to a read error. The chain combines TRBV7-8 with TRBJ2-1, with 10 bases aligning to TRBD2. This CDR3 is built from 16 residues. CDR1 is SGHVS, CDR2 FQNEAQ, per germline. DNA of the CDR3: TGTGCCAGCAGCTTTGGGCTAGCGGGAGTAGGCAATGATCAGTTCTTC. As protein: CASSFGLAGVGNDQFF.

At least ten counts were recorded for this clonotype. The V call is TRBV29-1, the J call TRBJ2-5; the D is unclear. The CDR3 runs 13 residues. V was clipped by 2 bases and J by 5 bases, with 12 bases between them. In germline, CDR1 is SQVTM, CDR2 ANQGSEA. Here the CDR3 reads CSVESSPGETQYF. The CDR3 DNA reads TGCAGCGTTGAAAGTTCACCCGGGGAGACCCAGTACTTC.

A word on this clonotype: Its ends do not fully match the called genes, so a read error is possible. The CDR3 DNA sequence: TGTACCAGCAGCTCTACTAGCGGGAGCACAGATACGCAGTATTTT. Its protein is CTSSSTSGSTDTQYF. The rearrangement uses TRBV7-9 and TRBJ2-3, with 9 bases lining up with TRBD2. Germline V gene lookup returns CDR1 SEHNR and CDR2 FQNEAQ (reference sequence). CDR3 length: 15 residues.

This clonotype appeared a single time. A single base separates this from a much larger clone, so it may be a read error. The chain employs TRBV6-1 and TRBJ2-3; D unclear. Trimming removed 7 bases at V and 2 bases at J, with 10 bases between. Germline CDR1 MNHNS, CDR2 SASEGT. This CDR3 has 13 amino acids. The CDR3 protein is CASNLDHTDTQYF. The CDR3 DNA sequence: TGTGCCAGCAACTTAGACCACACAGATACGCAGTATTTT.

This clonotype was picked up a small number of times. This sequence joins TRBV12-3 or TRBV12-4 and TRBJ2-2, with D perhaps TRBD1 or TRBD2 (7 bases each). The ends were cut back, 5 bases at V and 4 bases at J, with 14 bases in the middle. CDR3 length: 15 amino acids. The CDR3 protein is CASSPGGEITGELFF. CDR3 in DNA: TGTGCCAGCAGTCCAGGGGGGGAAATCACCGGGGAGCTGTTTTTT.

The chain couples TRBV6-2 or TRBV6-3 to TRBJ2-1; 14 nucleotides match TRBD2. CDR3 size: 15 residues. Per the germline V gene, CDR1 is MNHEY and CDR2 is SVGEGT. Trimming cost V 10 bases and J 9 bases; bases outside gene matches: 11. This CDR3 reads CATKTGLAGVAEQFF. CDR3 DNA: TGTGCCACCAAGACGGGACTAGCGGGAGTCGCTGAGCAGTTCTTC.

The chain has TRBV28 and TRBJ1-2; no firm D call. The CDR3 extends over 15 amino acids. Germline V gene lookup returns CDR1 MDHEN and CDR2 SYDVKM. V was pared by 6 bases and J by 0 bases, with 14 bases between. The CDR3 reads CASRTDGSSNYGYTF. The CDR3 DNA reads as TGTGCCAGCAGGACGGACGGCTCCTCTAACTATGGCTACACCTTC.

The chain couples TRBV14 to TRBJ1-3; D remains ambiguous. The germline V gene has CDR1 SGHDN and CDR2 FVKESK. There are 15 residues in the CDR3. Trimming pared 4 bases from V and 4 bases from J, leaving 14 bases between. Here the CDR3 DNA reads TGTGCCAGCAGCCGTCGCGGATCCTCCGGAAACACCATATATTTT. Translated: CASSRRGSSGNTIYF.

As regards this clonotype: One base away lies a much larger clone, so this may be a sequencing read error. The chain combines TRBV10-3 with TRBJ2-3, with TRBD1 matching over 8 bases. The CDR3 has 16 residues. CDR1 is ENHRY and CDR2 is SYGVKD in the germline V gene. The CDR3 protein is CATSGGEDRATDTQYF. In DNA form, the CDR3 reads TGTGCCACCAGTGGAGGGGAGGACAGGGCCACAGATACGCAGTATTTT.

The V and J genes are TRBV6-2 or TRBV6-3 and TRBJ2-1; D is perhaps TRBD2 (5 bases). With 5 bases removed from V and 8 bases from J, the gap between germline ends came to 19 bases. The CDR3 covers 15 residues. Germline CDR1 and CDR2: MNHEY and SVGEGT. The CDR3 loop is CASSRRRTDWDEQFF. The CDR3 nucleotides are TGTGCCAGCAGTCGGCGGAGGACCGATTGGGATGAGCAGTTCTTC.

In its sample, this clonotype was seen a few times. The rearrangement uses TRBV5-4 and TRBJ2-5; TRBD2 might be the D (5 bases). The germline CDR1 and CDR2 sequences are SGHNT and YYREEE (reference sequence). The CDR3 runs 14 residues. Trimming pared 0 bases from V and 4 bases from J, leaving 10 bases between. The CDR3 loop reads CASSLGGSAETQYF. The CDR3 nucleotides are TGTGCCAGCAGCTTGGGCGGGTCAGCAGAGACCCAGTACTTC.

This clonotype was counted at least ten times. The junction shows a germline mismatch at one end, possibly a read error. The chain has TRBV12-3 or TRBV12-4 and TRBJ1-1; possibly TRBD1 for D (6 bases). This CDR3 is built from 13 residues. CDR3 in amino acids: CASTLGGVAEAFF. CDR3 nucleotide sequence: TGTGCCAGCACTTTAGGGGGAGTCGCTGAAGCTTTCTTT.

Of note for this clonotype: A much larger clone is a single base away; this may be a read error. The rearrangement joins TRBV4-3 to TRBJ2-3; unclear D gene. CDR3 size: 15 residues. Deletions cut 7 bases from V and 4 bases from J, with 18 bases between. From germline, CDR1 is LGHNA and CDR2 YSLEER. As DNA, the CDR3 is TGCGCCAGCAACCCAACCGTGGGGTGGGCAGATACGCAGTATTTT. It translates to CASNPTVGWADTQYF.

A word on this clonotype: The CDR3 carries no conserved terminal phenylalanine or tryptophan, so it likely arises from a read error. It is unclear where the CDR3 begins or ends on the DNA, so no DNA is shown, and the CDR3 is as TCRdb lists it. The gene calls are TRBV5-5 and TRBJ2-1; TRBD2, as called in the table, went unchecked against the DNA. Per the germline V gene, CDR1 is SGHKS and CDR2 is YYEKEE (reference sequence). The CDR3 is 14 amino acids in total, end residues counted. This CDR3 is CASSPGTQGLAGFL.

About this clonotype: Possible read error: a much larger clone is one base away. The chain combines TRBV5-4 with TRBJ2-7, with D perhaps assigned TRBD1 or TRBD2 (5 bases each). The CDR3 is 16 amino acids. V lost 4 bases and J lost 0, with 17 bases in between. Germline CDR1 and CDR2: SGHNT and YYREEE (reference sequence). This chain's CDR3 is CASSPGAGTLSYEQYF. The CDR3 bases are TGTGCCAGCAGCCCCGGCGCTGGGACGCTCTCCTACGAGCAGTACTTC.

The rearrangement links TRBV28 to TRBJ2-7; TRBD2 is a possible D gene (5 bases). This CDR3 comprises 12 residues. Trimming stripped 0 bases from V and 7 bases from J, with 7 bases between. The germline V gene encodes CDR1 MDHEN and CDR2 SYDVKM. CDR3 DNA: TGTGCCAGCAGTTTATGGAGAGGGGAGCAGTACTTC. This translates into CASSLWRGEQYF.

Comment on this clonotype: A read error is possible here, since a much larger clone lies one base away. The V and J genes are TRBV6-5 and TRBJ2-5; D may be TRBD2 (6 bases). The CDR3 loop spans 14 amino acids. Trimming left V 8 bases short and J 0 bases short, with 13 bases between. Germline loops: CDR1 MNHEY, CDR2 SVGAGI. The DNA for the CDR3 is TGTGCCAGCGGTCGGGGCGGGAACCAAGAGACCCAGTACTTC. As protein: CASGRGGNQETQYF.

V gene TRBV4-3 combines with J gene TRBJ2-2; 8 bases align to TRBD2. Germline V lookup: CDR1 LGHNA, CDR2 YSLEER. V gave up 10 bases and J gave up 1 base; unmatched junction bases: 11. The CDR3 has 16 amino acids. For the CDR3, the DNA is TGCGCCAACAGTCAAGTCCGGGGGGGGAACACCGGGGAGCTGTTTTTT. It specifies CANSQVRGGNTGELFF.

The sample holds a few counts of this clonotype. CDR3 sequence (DNA): TGTGCCAGCAGCACACCCCGAGGGGCCGGCTATGGCTACACCTTC. This codes for CASSTPRGAGYGYTF. The chain carries TRBV5-4 and TRBJ1-2, with D possibly being TRBD1 (5 bases). The CDR3 loop spans 15 amino acids. V lost 4 bases and J 4 bases, leaving 17 bases between the germline ends. Germline V gives CDR1 SGHNT, CDR2 YYREEE (reference sequence).

CDR3 protein: CASSVPGETQYF. The DNA of the CDR3 is TGCGCCAGCAGCGTCCCTGGCGAGACCCAGTACTTC. This chain joins TRBV5-1 and TRBJ2-5; D uncertain. The V gene lost 4 bases and the J gene lost 5 bases, with 9 bases spanning the gap. The CDR3 covers 12 residues. The V gene's germline CDR1 is SGHRS and CDR2 YFSETQ.

Worth noting for this clonotype: The junction departs from germline at one end; a sequencing error may be responsible. The chain combines TRBV6-5 with TRBJ2-5, with 14 positions matching TRBD2. The germline V gene has CDR1 MNHEY and CDR2 SVGAGI. CDR3 length equals 15 residues. The chain's CDR3 is CTSSLRLAGGETQHF. CDR3 sequence (DNA): TGTACCAGCAGTTTGAGACTAGCGGGAGGGGAGACCCAGCACTTC.